The 5 T cell receptor beta chains presented below share a single source sample, sequenced in a study of T cells after yellow fever vaccination. One entry per CDR3 protein, called by TCRdb with MiXCR from the 5' RACE reads. The table shows approximately 300,000 distinct CDR3 sequences, with around 7.3% occurring only once. The sample was PBMCs, taken roughly 46 days after the first yellow fever vaccination. These receptors all come from a young man who received the YFV17D yellow fever vaccine.

CDR3 in DNA: TGTGCCACCTTGACGGGACCGATCGACACCATATATTTT. Protein sequence: CATLTGPIDTIYF. The rearrangement joins TRBV10-3 to TRBJ1-3, with D perhaps TRBD1 (5 bases). Trimming took off 10 bases at V and 8 bases at J, with 18 bases between the two ends. CDR3 length: 13 amino acids. Germline values: CDR1 ENHRY, CDR2 SYGVKD.

The V call is TRBV12-3 or TRBV12-4, the J call TRBJ2-7, with 9 bases identical to TRBD1. The CDR3 has 13 residues. The ends lost 6 bases at V and 3 bases at J; junction bases unmatched: 3. The CDR3 DNA reads as TGTGCCAGCAGCACGGGACAGGGCTACGAGCAGTACGTC. Protein sequence: CASSTGQGYEQYV.

At least ten counts were recorded for this clonotype. The CDR3 sequence: CASSQQVGGTRGTQYF. CDR3 bases: TGCGCCAGCAGCCAACAAGTGGGAGGTACCCGCGGAACGCAGTATTTT. The rearrangement links TRBV4-3 to TRBJ2-3; D might be TRBD2 (6 bases). This CDR3 has 16 residues. Germline V lookup: CDR1 LGHNA, CDR2 YSLEER. Trimming left V 2 bases short and J 9 bases short, with 21 bases between.

The rearrangement links TRBV11-3 to TRBJ2-3, with D perhaps TRBD1 (7 bases). The CDR3 is 16 amino acids. Germline assignment: CDR1 SGHNT and CDR2 YENEEA. V gave up 2 bases and J gave up 0 bases, with 12 bases separating them. The CDR3 DNA reads TGTGCCAGCAGCTTACAGGGGGACTCTAGCACAGATACGCAGTATTTT. Translating it yields CASSLQGDSSTDTQYF.

The V and J genes are TRBV29-1 and TRBJ2-6; D is unclear. Germline V gives CDR1 SQVTM, CDR2 ANQGSEA. The CDR3 is 15 residues long. V was clipped by 5 bases and J by 0 bases, with 11 bases between them. CDR3: CSVRIRSSGANVLTF. CDR3 sequence (DNA): TGCAGCGTTCGAATTAGGAGCTCTGGGGCCAACGTCCTGACTTTC.